This T cell receptor beta chain was sequenced for a study of cytomegalovirus exposure and HLA in healthy donors. Study findings and constraints: A later analysis linked a missense DCLRE1C variant to TCR beta V- and J-gene trimming. Judged likely to be a sequencing artifact was a cluster of highly shared sequence variants. Listed as cytomegalovirus-associated were over 150 TCR beta chains.

Trimming stripped 3 bases from V and 0 bases from J, with 12 bases between. Germline-derived CDR1 and CDR2 are LGHNA and YNFKEQ. The CDR3 runs 16 residues. The primer mix had 60 Vbeta and 13 Jbeta primers. Assay: immunoSEQ multiplex PCR; the TCRdb copy retains only in-frame clones and omits some. The sample holds around 110,000 clones, approximately 78% seen once. As regards this clone: The antigen is undetermined.

The sequence derives from a man aged 25-45 years in good health and CMV-seropositive. The chain combines TRBV4-2 with TRBJ2-1, with TRBD2 as a possible D gene (5 bases). Input material: PBMCs. DNA of the CDR3: TGTGCCAGCAGCCATGGACTGAGTAGCTCCTACAATGAGCAGTTCTTC. Translated: CASSHGLSSSYNEQFF.